The rows below give T cell receptor beta chains drawn from one sample of a study of blood T cell repertoires in COVID-19. The assay was immunoSEQ multiplex PCR, and TCRdb's table has in-frame clones only and misses some. The data hold about 66,000 clones, with approximately 86% observed a single time. The sequenced sample was peripheral blood. The receptor source for this set is a man in his forties or fifties with active COVID-19. Both conserved end residues are part of each CDR3. Fields, in order: clone size, J gene, V gene, D gene, CDR3 length, CDR3 DNA, CDR3 protein. A D gene is named only where the DNA matches it firmly. Clone size appears in some rows only: once, few, many, or a class for an expanded clone.

abundance: .
j_gene: TRBJ2-2
v_gene: TRBV7-2
d_gene: TRBD2
len: 15
CDR3nt: TGTGCCAGCAGCTTAGAAGGGAGGGCCACCGGGGAGCTGTTTTTT
CDR3aa: CASSLEGRATGELFF

abundance: .
j_gene: TRBJ2-7
v_gene: TRBV11-2
d_gene: TRBD2
len: 16
CDR3nt: TGTGCCAGCAGCTTTGAACTAGCGGGGGGGCTATACGAGCAGTACTTC
CDR3aa: CASSFELAGGLYEQYF

abundance: .
j_gene: TRBJ2-2
v_gene: TRBV7-9
d_gene: .
len: 12
CDR3nt: TGTGCCAGCAGCCTGAACACCGGGGAGCTGTTTTTT
CDR3aa: CASSLNTGELFF

abundance: .
j_gene: TRBJ1-1
v_gene: TRBV7-3
d_gene: TRBD1
len: 18
CDR3nt: TGTGCCAGCAGCCCGCGGACAGGGGAGGAGGGTGAACACTTTGAAGCTTTCTTT
CDR3aa: CASSPRTGEEGEHFEAFF

abundance: .
j_gene: TRBJ2-1
v_gene: TRBV7-9
d_gene: .
len: 10
CDR3nt: TGTAAAAGGCGGCTGGTTGAGCAGTTCTTC
CDR3aa: CKRRLVEQFF

abundance: .
j_gene: TRBJ1-1
v_gene: TRBV6-5
d_gene: .
len: 14
CDR3nt: TGTGCCAGCAGTAAAAATTCCGGGAACACTGAAGCTTTCTTT
CDR3aa: CASSKNSGNTEAFF

abundance: .
j_gene: TRBJ1-6
v_gene: TRBV5-6
d_gene: .
len: 14
CDR3nt: TGTGCCAGCAGCTTGGGCAGATCCAATTCACCCCTCCACTTT
CDR3aa: CASSLGRSNSPLHF

abundance: .
j_gene: TRBJ1-5
v_gene: TRBV27
d_gene: .
len: 13
CDR3nt: TGTGCCAGCAGTTTGGGGGCACGGCAGCCCCAGCATTTT
CDR3aa: CASSLGARQPQHF

abundance: .
j_gene: TRBJ1-3
v_gene: TRBV6-5
d_gene: .
len: 14
CDR3nt: TGTGCCAGCACCCCCCGCGATCACGGAAACACCATATATTTT
CDR3aa: CASTPRDHGNTIYF

abundance: .
j_gene: TRBJ2-6
v_gene: TRBV9
d_gene: TRBD2
len: 18
CDR3nt: TGTGCCAGCAGCCACCGAATAGCGGGGGGCTCTGGGGCCAACGTCCTGACTTTC
CDR3aa: CASSHRIAGGSGANVLTF

abundance: .
j_gene: TRBJ2-1
v_gene: TRBV2
d_gene: TRBD2
len: 14
CDR3nt: TGTGCCAGCGGGCGACTAGCGGCCTACAATGAGCAGTTCTTC
CDR3aa: CASGRLAAYNEQFF

abundance: .
j_gene: TRBJ2-1
v_gene: TRBV7-2
d_gene: TRBD2
len: 14
CDR3nt: TGTGCCAGCAGCTTAGGCGGGAGTTTGGGTGAGCAGTTCTTC
CDR3aa: CASSLGGSLGEQFF

abundance: .
j_gene: TRBJ2-1
v_gene: TRBV7-9
d_gene: .
len: 13
CDR3nt: TGTGCCAGCAGCGACACAGGGTTCAATGAGCAGTTCTTC
CDR3aa: CASSDTGFNEQFF

abundance: .
j_gene: TRBJ2-3
v_gene: TRBV11-2
d_gene: .
len: 14
CDR3nt: TGTGCCAGCAGGGTCACAGTAAGCACAGATACGCAGTATTTT
CDR3aa: CASRVTVSTDTQYF

abundance: .
j_gene: TRBJ2-3
v_gene: TRBV5-5
d_gene: .
len: 13
CDR3nt: TGTGCCAGCATGAGGCCCAGCACAGATACGCAGTATTTT
CDR3aa: CASMRPSTDTQYF

abundance: .
j_gene: TRBJ1-1
v_gene: TRBV5-1
d_gene: .
len: 13
CDR3nt: TGCGCCAGCCAACTAACTACGAACACTGAAGCTTTCTTT
CDR3aa: CASQLTTNTEAFF

abundance: .
j_gene: TRBJ1-5
v_gene: TRBV5-1
d_gene: TRBD1
len: 16
CDR3nt: TGCGCCAGCAGCCCCGGACAGGGCACGGGCAATCAGCCCCAGCATTTT
CDR3aa: CASSPGQGTGNQPQHF

abundance: .
j_gene: TRBJ2-2
v_gene: TRBV9
d_gene: .
len: 18
CDR3nt: TGTGCCAGCAGCGTTCCGGGGAGGGGGGCTAGGAACACCGGGGAGCTGTTTTTT
CDR3aa: CASSVPGRGARNTGELFF

abundance: .
j_gene: TRBJ1-1
v_gene: TRBV5-8
d_gene: TRBD1
len: 15
CDR3nt: TGTGCCAGCAGCGGGACAGGGGGCTTGAACACTGAAGCTTTCTTT
CDR3aa: CASSGTGGLNTEAFF

abundance: .
j_gene: TRBJ2-2
v_gene: TRBV11-2
d_gene: .
len: 18
CDR3nt: TGTGCCAGCAGCTTAGATTTGGGAGGCCGGTTGGGCACCGGGGAGCTGTTTTTT
CDR3aa: CASSLDLGGRLGTGELFF

abundance: once
j_gene: TRBJ2-2
v_gene: TRBV11-2
d_gene: .
len: 15
CDR3nt: TGTGCCAGCAGCTTCCCCTCCAGCGGGACCGGGGAGCTGTTTTTT
CDR3aa: CASSFPSSGTGELFF

abundance: .
j_gene: TRBJ2-1
v_gene: TRBV4-1
d_gene: TRBD2
len: 17
CDR3nt: TGCGCCAGCAGCCAGGACCAATCTAGCGGGAGGGTCAATGAGCAGTTCTTC
CDR3aa: CASSQDQSSGRVNEQFF